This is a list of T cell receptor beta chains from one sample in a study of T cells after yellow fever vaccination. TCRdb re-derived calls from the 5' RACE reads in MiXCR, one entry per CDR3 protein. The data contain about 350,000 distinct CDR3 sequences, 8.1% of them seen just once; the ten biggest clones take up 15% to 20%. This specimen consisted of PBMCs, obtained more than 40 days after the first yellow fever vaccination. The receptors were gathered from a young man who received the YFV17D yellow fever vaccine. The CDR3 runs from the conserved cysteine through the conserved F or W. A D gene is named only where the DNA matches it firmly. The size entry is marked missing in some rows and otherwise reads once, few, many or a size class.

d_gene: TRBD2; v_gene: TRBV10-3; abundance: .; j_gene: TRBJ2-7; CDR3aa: CAIGSGGYEQYF; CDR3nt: TGTGCCATCGGTAGCGGGGGCTACGAGCAGTACTTC
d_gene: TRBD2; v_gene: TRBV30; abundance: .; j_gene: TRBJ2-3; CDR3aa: CAWSTLSGALDTQYF; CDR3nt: TGTGCCTGGAGTACACTGAGCGGGGCCCTAGATACGCAGTATTTT
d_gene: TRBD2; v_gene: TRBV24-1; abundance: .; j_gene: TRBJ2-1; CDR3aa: CATSDLRASGENEQFF; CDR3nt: TGTGCCACCAGTGATTTGAGGGCTAGCGGGGAAAATGAGCAGTTCTTC
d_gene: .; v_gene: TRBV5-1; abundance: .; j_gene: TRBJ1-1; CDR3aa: CASSFPPGTEAFF; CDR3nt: TGCGCCAGCAGCTTTCCCCCGGGAACTGAAGCTTTCTTT
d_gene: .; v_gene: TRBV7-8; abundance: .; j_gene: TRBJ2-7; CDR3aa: CASSLSQGGYEQYF; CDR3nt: TGTGCCAGCAGCTTAAGCCAGGGGGGCTACGAGCAGTACTTC
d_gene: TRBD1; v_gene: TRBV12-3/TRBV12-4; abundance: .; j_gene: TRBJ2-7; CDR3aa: CASSLSGTAKYF; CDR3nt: TGTGCCAGCAGTTTATCAGGGACAGCTAAATACTTC
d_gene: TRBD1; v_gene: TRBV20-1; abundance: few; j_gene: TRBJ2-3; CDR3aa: CSASSGTGFVDTQYF; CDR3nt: TGCAGTGCTAGCTCCGGGACAGGGTTTGTAGATACGCAGTATTTT
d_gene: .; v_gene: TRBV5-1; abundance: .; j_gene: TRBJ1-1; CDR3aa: CASSLVAGELTEAFF; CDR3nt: TGCGCCAGCAGCTTGGTGGCAGGGGAACTCACTGAAGCTTTCTTT
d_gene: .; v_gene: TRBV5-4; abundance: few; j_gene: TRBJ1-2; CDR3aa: CASSLGHPEEGYGYTF; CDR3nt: TGTGCCAGCAGCTTGGGTCATCCGGAGGAGGGGTATGGCTACACCTTC
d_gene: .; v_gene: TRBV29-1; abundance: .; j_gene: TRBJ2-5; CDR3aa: CSGAPGGQETQYF; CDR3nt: TGCAGCGGGGCCCCCGGGGGTCAAGAGACCCAGTACTTC
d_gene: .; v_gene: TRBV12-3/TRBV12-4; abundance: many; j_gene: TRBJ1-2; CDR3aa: CASNFQGGGYTF; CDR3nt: TGTGCCAGCAATTTCCAGGGAGGCGGCTACACCTTC
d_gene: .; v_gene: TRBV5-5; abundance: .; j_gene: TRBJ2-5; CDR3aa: CASSLEVQSETQYF; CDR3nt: TGTGCCAGCAGCTTAGAAGTCCAGTCCGAGACCCAGTACTTC
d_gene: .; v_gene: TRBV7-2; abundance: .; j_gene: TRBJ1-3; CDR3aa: CASTKEADPAYF; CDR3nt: TGTGCCAGCACGAAGGAGGCAGACCCAGCATATTTT
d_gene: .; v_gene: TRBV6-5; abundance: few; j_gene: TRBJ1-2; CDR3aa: CASSYFPSTDWGYTF; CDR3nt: TGTGCCAGCAGTTACTTCCCATCGACCGATTGGGGCTACACCTTC
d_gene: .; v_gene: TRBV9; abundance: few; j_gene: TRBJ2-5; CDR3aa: CASSEGYSRAETQYF; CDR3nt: TGTGCCAGCAGTGAGGGGTACTCGCGGGCAGAGACCCAGTACTTC
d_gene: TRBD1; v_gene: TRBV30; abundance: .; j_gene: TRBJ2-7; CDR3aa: CAWSSATGTEQYF; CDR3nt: TGTGCCTGGAGTTCCGCGACAGGGACCGAGCAGTACTTC
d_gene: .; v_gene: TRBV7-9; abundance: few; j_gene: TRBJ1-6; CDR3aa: CASSLGGSPLHF; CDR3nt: TGTGCCAGCAGCTTGGGGGGTTCACCCCTCCACTTT